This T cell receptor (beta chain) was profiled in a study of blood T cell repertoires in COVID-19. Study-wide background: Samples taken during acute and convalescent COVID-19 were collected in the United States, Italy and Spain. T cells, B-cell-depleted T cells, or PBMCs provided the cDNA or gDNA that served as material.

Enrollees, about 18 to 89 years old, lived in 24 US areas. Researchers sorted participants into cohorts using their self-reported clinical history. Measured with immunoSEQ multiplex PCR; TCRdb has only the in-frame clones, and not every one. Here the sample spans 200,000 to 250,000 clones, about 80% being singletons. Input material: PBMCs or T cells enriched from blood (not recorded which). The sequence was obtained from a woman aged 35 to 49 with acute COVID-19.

The chain's CDR3 is CASSLAGSNREQFF. The CDR3 DNA follows: TGTGCCAGCAGCTTAGCGGGGTCCAACAGGGAGCAGTTCTTC. The rearrangement joins TRBV7-2 to TRBJ2-1, with D possibly being TRBD1 (5 bases). Trimming took off 0 bases at V and 10 bases at J, with 13 bases between the two ends. This CDR3 region has 14 residues. The germline V gene encodes CDR1 SGHTA and CDR2 FQGNSA.